This is a list of T cell receptor beta chains from one sample in a study of blood T cells in healthy people across ages. TCRdb reprocessed the 5' RACE reads via MiXCR and lists one record per CDR3 protein. Of roughly 800,000 distinct CDR3 sequences in the sample, 25% were seen once. This same sample was also part of a study on T cells of mothers and their children.

The specimen sequenced was blood. Every receptor here comes from a boy between 10 and 17 years old in good health. Both conserved end residues are part of each CDR3. The D gene is left open where the match is weak. Clone size is shown for a subset of rows, as once, few, many or a class of expanded clone.

d_call j_call v_call clone_size cdr3_aa cdr3_nt
NA TRBJ2-2 TRBV27 NA CASAGTVTGELFF TGTGCCAGTGCGGGGACAGTCACCGGGGAGCTGTTTTTT
NA TRBJ2-3 TRBV9 NA CASSVASGTLRGDTQYF TGTGCCAGCAGCGTAGCTTCGGGAACCTTGCGGGGAGATACGCAGTATTTT
NA TRBJ1-2 TRBV29-1 few CSVDPGLNYGYTF TGCAGCGTCGACCCGGGACTTAACTATGGCTACACCTTC
NA TRBJ2-6 TRBV29-1 NA CSADFTGANVLTF TGCAGCGCCGATTTTACTGGGGCCAACGTCCTGACTTTC
NA TRBJ1-1 TRBV25-1 NA CASSESGTGITEAFF TGTGCCAGCAGTGAGTCCGGTACAGGGATCACTGAAGCTTTCTTT
TRBD2 TRBJ2-5 TRBV15 NA CATSRLLLGRALLGETQYF TGTGCCACCAGCAGATTACTACTAGGGAGGGCTCTTTTGGGCGAGACCCAGTACTTC
TRBD2 TRBJ2-3 TRBV4-3 many CASSDSGGAGDTQYF TGCGCCAGCAGCGATTCCGGGGGGGCCGGGGATACGCAGTATTTT
NA TRBJ1-5 TRBV20-1 few CSARGGVNQPQHF TGCAGTGCTCGTGGGGGAGTCAATCAGCCCCAGCATTTT
TRBD1 TRBJ1-4 TRBV5-6 NA CASSSLRDSLSTNEKLFF TGTGCCAGCAGCTCCCTCCGGGACAGCCTATCAACTAATGAAAAACTGTTTTTT
NA TRBJ2-7 TRBV7-9 NA CASSSMVEGEQYF TGTGCCAGCAGCTCAATGGTTGAGGGCGAGCAGTACTTC
NA TRBJ2-1 TRBV7-2 NA CASSEDLPPYNEQFF TGTGCCAGCAGCGAAGACTTACCTCCATACAATGAGCAGTTCTTC
NA TRBJ2-1 TRBV20-1 few CSARVLSYNEQFF TGCAGTGCTAGAGTGCTGTCCTACAATGAGCAGTTCTTC
NA TRBJ2-2 TRBV29-1 many CSVEDPRGDDTGELFF TGCAGCGTTGAAGATCCAAGGGGCGATGACACCGGGGAGCTGTTTTTT
TRBD1 TRBJ2-3 TRBV7-9 few CASSLGDSRLDF TGTGCCAGCAGCTTAGGGGACAGTCGCTTGGATTTT
NA TRBJ2-7 TRBV27 NA CASRQTQPFSYEQYF TGTGCCAGCAGACAAACCCAGCCCTTCTCCTACGAGCAGTACTTC
TRBD2 TRBJ2-6 TRBV2 NA CASSARLAGGSGANVLTF TGTGCCAGCAGTGCACGACTAGCGGGGGGATCTGGGGCCAACGTCCTGACTTTC
NA TRBJ2-3 TRBV27 NA CASSRLGSTDTQYF TGTGCCAGCAGCCGATTGGGCAGCACAGATACGCAGTATTTT